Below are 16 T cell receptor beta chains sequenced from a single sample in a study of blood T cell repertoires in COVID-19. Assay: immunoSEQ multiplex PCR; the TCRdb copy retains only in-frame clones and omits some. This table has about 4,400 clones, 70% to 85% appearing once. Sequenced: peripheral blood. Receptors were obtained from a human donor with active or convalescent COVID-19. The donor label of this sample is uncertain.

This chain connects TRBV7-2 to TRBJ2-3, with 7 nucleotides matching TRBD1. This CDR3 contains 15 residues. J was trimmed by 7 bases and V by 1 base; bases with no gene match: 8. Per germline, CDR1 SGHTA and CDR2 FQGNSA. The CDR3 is CASSLGGGSSNTQYF. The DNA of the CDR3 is TGTGCCAGCAGCTTAGGAGGGGGCAGTTCTAATACGCAGTATTTT.

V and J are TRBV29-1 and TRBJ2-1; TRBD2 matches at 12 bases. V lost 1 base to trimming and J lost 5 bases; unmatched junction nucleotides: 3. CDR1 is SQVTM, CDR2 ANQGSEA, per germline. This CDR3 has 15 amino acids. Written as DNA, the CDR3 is TGCAGCGTTGAAGTTCCTAGCGGGGGGGACAATGAGCAGTTCTTC. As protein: CSVEVPSGGDNEQFF.

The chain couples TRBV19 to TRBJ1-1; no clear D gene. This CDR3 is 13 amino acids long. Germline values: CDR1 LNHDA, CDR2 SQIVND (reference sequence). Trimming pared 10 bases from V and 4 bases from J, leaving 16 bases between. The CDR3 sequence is CATPGPEGTEAFF. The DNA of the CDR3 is TGTGCCACCCCGGGCCCCGAGGGCACTGAAGCTTTCTTT.

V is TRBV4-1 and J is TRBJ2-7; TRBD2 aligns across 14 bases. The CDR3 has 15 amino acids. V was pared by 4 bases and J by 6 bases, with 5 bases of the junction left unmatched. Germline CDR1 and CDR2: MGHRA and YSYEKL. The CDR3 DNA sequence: TGCGCCAGCAGCCGTGGACTAGCGGGAGGTGGCGAGCAGTACTTC. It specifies CASSRGLAGGGEQYF.

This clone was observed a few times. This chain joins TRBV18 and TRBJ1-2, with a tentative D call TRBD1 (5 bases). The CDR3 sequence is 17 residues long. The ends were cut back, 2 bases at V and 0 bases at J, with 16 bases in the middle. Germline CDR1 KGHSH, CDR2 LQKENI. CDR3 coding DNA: TGTGCCAGCTCACCAAGGACCTCGGGGGGTGCTAACTATGGCTACACCTTC. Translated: CASSPRTSGGANYGYTF.

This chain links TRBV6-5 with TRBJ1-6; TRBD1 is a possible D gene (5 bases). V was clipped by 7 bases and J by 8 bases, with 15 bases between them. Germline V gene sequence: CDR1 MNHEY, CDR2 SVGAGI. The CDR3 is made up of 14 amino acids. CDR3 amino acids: CASNDSGGYSPLHF. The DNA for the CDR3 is TGTGCCAGCAACGACTCGGGGGGGTATTCACCCCTCCACTTT.

The CDR3 DNA reads TGTGCCAGCAGCCCCGGGACAGGGGGTTCTTTCTTAACACGAGCTAACTATGGCTACACCTTC. It is translated as CASSPGTGGSFLTRANYGYTF. The rearrangement uses TRBV14 and TRBJ1-2, with 11 nucleotides matching TRBD1. With V trimmed by 4 bases and J by 0 bases, 19 bases remained unmatched. CDR1 SGHDN and CDR2 FVKESK come from the germline V gene. The CDR3 extends over 21 amino acids.

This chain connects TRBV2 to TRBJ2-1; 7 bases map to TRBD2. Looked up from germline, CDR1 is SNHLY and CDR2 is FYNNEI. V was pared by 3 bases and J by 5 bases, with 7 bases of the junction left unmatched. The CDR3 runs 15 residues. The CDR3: CASSEGGSINNEQFF. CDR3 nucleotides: TGTGCCAGCAGTGAGGGCGGGAGCATCAACAATGAGCAGTTCTTC.

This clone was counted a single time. The DNA for the CDR3 is TGTGCCAGCAGTTTGACTAGCCTAAGGGAAGATACGCAGTATTTT. This sequence encodes CASSLTSLREDTQYF. The chain links TRBV6-2 or TRBV6-3 to TRBJ2-3, with 7 bases that match TRBD2. The CDR3 consists of 15 residues. The germline V gene has CDR1 MNHEY and CDR2 SVGEGT. V was clipped by 4 bases and J by 5 bases; unmatched bases: 9.

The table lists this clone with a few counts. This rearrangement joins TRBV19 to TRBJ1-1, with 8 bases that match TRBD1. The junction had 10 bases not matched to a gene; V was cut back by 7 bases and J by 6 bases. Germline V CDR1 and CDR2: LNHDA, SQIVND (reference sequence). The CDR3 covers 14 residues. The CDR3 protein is CASKFGQGAAEAFF. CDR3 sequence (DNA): TGTGCCAGTAAATTCGGGCAGGGGGCTGCTGAAGCTTTCTTT.

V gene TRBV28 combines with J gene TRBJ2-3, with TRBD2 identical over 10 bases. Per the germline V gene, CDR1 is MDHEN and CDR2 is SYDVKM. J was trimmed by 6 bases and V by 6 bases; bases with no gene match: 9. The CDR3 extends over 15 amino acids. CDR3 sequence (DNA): TGTGCCAGCAGGGTAGCGGGAGGCGGGAGGGATACGCAGTATTTT. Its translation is CASRVAGGGRDTQYF. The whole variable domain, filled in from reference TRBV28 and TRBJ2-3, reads DVKVTQSSRYLVKRTGEKVFLECVQDMDHENMFWYRQDPGLGLRLIYFSYDVKMKEKGDIPEGYSVSREKKERFSLILESASTNQTSMYLCASRVAGGGRDTQYFGPGTRLTVL.

CDR3 amino acids: CASSLWERSYEQYF. CDR3 nucleotide sequence: TGCGCCAGCAGCCTTTGGGAGCGGTCCTACGAGCAGTACTTC. This sequence joins TRBV5-1 and TRBJ2-7; tentatively, D is TRBD2 (5 bases). Germline V gene lookup returns CDR1 SGHRS and CDR2 YFSETQ. The ends were cut back, 4 bases at V and 1 base at J, with 12 bases in the middle. CDR3 length equals 14 residues.

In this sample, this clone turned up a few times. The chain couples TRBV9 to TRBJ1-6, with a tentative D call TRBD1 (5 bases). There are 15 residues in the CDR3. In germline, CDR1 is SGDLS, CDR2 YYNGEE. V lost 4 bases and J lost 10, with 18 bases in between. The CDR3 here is CASSTRGAGQSPLHF. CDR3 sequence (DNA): TGTGCCAGCAGCACTCGCGGGGCAGGTCAATCACCCCTCCACTTT.

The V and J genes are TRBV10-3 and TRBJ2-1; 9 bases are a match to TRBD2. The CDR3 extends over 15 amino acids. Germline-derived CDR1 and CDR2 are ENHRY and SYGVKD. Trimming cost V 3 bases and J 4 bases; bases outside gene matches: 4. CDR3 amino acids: CAISELAGSYNEQFF. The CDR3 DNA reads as TGTGCCATCAGTGAACTAGCGGGCTCTTACAATGAGCAGTTCTTC.

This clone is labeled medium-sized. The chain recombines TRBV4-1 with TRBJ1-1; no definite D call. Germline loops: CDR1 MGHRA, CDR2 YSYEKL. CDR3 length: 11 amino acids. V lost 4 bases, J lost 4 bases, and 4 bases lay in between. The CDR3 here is CASSRSTEAFF. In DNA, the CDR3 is TGCGCCAGCAGCCGGAGCACTGAAGCTTTCTTT.

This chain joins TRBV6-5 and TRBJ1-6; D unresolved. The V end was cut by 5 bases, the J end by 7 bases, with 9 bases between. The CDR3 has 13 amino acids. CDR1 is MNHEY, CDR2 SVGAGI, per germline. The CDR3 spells CASSRTENSPLHF. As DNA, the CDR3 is TGTGCCAGCAGTCGAACAGAGAATTCACCCCTCCACTTT.